One sample yielded the 27 T cell receptor beta chains listed below, sequenced in a study of regulatory T cells in long-lasting Graves disease. As to time point: persistent/refractory GD, antithyroid drugs over 5 years with positive TRAb. RNA from PBMCs was the source of the TCR library. iRepertoire HTBI primers and Arm-PCR of CDR3 regions built TCR beta libraries. TCRdb re-called the multiplex PCR reads with MiXCR, one entry per CDR3 protein. The table has 400,000 to 500,000 distinct CDR3 sequences, under 25% seen once. Sequenced here: peripheral blood mononuclear cells (PBMCs), sampled when the disease was refractory, from a patient treated with antithyroid drugs. The receptors were gathered from a female donor with Graves disease.

This clonotype was counted a few times. Given a much more abundant clone one base away, this may be a read error. J is TRBJ2-5 and V is TRBV7-2; the D is unclear. CDR3 length equals 14 residues. Germline CDR1 and CDR2: SGHTA and FQGNSA. The DNA for the CDR3 is TGTGCCAGCAGCTCTACTATATTTCAAGAGACCCAGTGCTTC. Its protein is CASSSTIFQETQCF.

The V gene is TRBV19, the J gene TRBJ2-7; no reliable D call. V was trimmed by 0 bases and J by 1 base, leaving 13 bases between them. The CDR3 is 16 residues long. Germline V CDR1 and CDR2: LNHDA, SQIVND (reference sequence). This CDR3 reads CASSIDLGRNSYEQYF. The CDR3 bases are TGTGCCAGTAGTATAGACCTAGGACGAAATTCCTACGAGCAGTACTTC.

Comment on this clonotype: At one end, the junction sequence differs from germline, possibly due to a read error. This sequence joins TRBV7-7 and TRBJ2-2; 8 nucleotides line up with TRBD1. Germline CDR1 SSHAT, CDR2 FNYEAQ (reference sequence). The CDR3 sequence is 16 residues long. CDR3 sequence reads: CASSSGTGLNTGELFF. Here the CDR3 DNA reads TGTGCTAGCAGTTCGGGGACAGGCTTGAACACCGGGGAGCTGTTTTTT.

This clonotype was detected many times. The rearrangement links TRBV12-3 or TRBV12-4 to TRBJ2-2; D is perhaps TRBD1 or TRBD2 (5 bases each). The CDR3 is 15 residues long. The germline V and J ends were trimmed by 0 bases and 1 base, with 6 bases remaining between them. CDR3 region: CASSLAGENTGELFF. The DNA of the CDR3 is TGTGCCAGCAGTTTAGCGGGGGAGAACACCGGGGAGCTGTTTTTT.

A few counts support this clonotype. This chain uses TRBV12-3 or TRBV12-4 with TRBJ1-6; possible D gene TRBD1, 6 bases. The CDR3 contains 15 residues. Trimming took off 1 base at V and 6 bases at J, with 10 bases between the two ends. Here the CDR3 reads CASSLEIGGNSPLHF. The CDR3 DNA sequence: TGTGCCAGCAGTTTAGAAATAGGGGGTAATTCACCCCTCCACTTT.

This clonotype was picked up many times. An end of the junction does not agree with germline; a read error may underlie this. The chain is built from TRBV28 and TRBJ1-1, with D tentatively TRBD1 (5 bases). Germline assignment: CDR1 MDHEN and CDR2 SYDVKM. This CDR3 is built from 14 residues. CDR3 bases: TGTGCCAGCAGTTTGACGGCAGGGAACGCTGAAGCTTTCTTT. This translates into CASSLTAGNAEAFF.

In this sample, this clonotype turned up many times. The gene calls are TRBV10-3 and TRBJ2-7, with 7 nucleotides matching TRBD2. The germline V gene encodes CDR1 ENHRY and CDR2 SYGVKD. Trimming at V came to 4 bases and at J to 4 bases, leaving 10 bases not matched to a gene. The CDR3 sequence is 15 residues long. As DNA, the CDR3 is TGTGCCATCAGTGTAGAGGGCGGGAGTCGGTACGAGCAGTACTTC. Amino acid sequence: CAISVEGGSRYEQYF.

A word on this clonotype: Just one base apart from a much larger clone, this may be a read error. The chain joins TRBV6-1 to TRBJ1-2, with TRBD1 matching 11 bases. CDR3 length: 14 residues. Germline V gene lookup returns CDR1 MNHNS and CDR2 SASEGT. The CDR3 bases are TGTGCCGGCAGTCAAATTGGGACAGGGGGTGGCTACACCTTC. Amino acid sequence: CAGSQIGTGGGYTF.

This clonotype has a count of ten or more. The V gene is TRBV24-1, the J gene TRBJ2-2; tentatively, D is TRBD1 or TRBD2 (5 bases each). The germline CDR1 and CDR2 sequences are KGHDR and SFDVKD. The CDR3 is 15 amino acids. Trimming cost V 0 bases and J 2 bases, with 6 bases left between them. CDR3 in DNA: TGTGCCACCAGTGATTTGGGGGGTAACACCGGGGAGCTGTTTTTT. This translates into CATSDLGGNTGELFF.

The CDR3 loop reads CASSLTGTGRWAEAFF. The CDR3 coding sequence is TGCGCCAGCAGCTTGACCGGGACAGGGCGGTGGGCTGAAGCTTTCTTT. The chain combines TRBV5-1 with TRBJ1-1; 9 bases agree with TRBD1. Trimming at V came to 1 base and at J to 6 bases, leaving 10 bases not matched to a gene. There are 16 residues in the CDR3. Germline CDR1 is SGHRS and CDR2 is YFSETQ.

The rearrangement links TRBV3-1 to TRBJ2-3; 10 positions match TRBD2. The V gene end was trimmed by 2 bases and the J gene end by 3 bases; junction bases not matched to a gene: 14. This CDR3 is 19 amino acids long. The germline gives CDR1 LGHDT, CDR2 YNNKEL (reference sequence). CDR3 nucleotides: TGTGCCAGCAGCCAATTTTCCGAATCACTAGCGGGGATGACAGATACGCAGTATTTT. As protein: CASSQFSESLAGMTDTQYF.

This clonotype came up many times. The chain uses TRBV19 and TRBJ1-2; D is possibly TRBD1 (5 bases). CDR3 length: 15 amino acids. Trimming left V 5 bases short and J 3 bases short, with 16 bases between. CDR1 LNHDA and CDR2 SQIVND come from the germline V gene (reference sequence). The CDR3 here is CASSHGTRLYYGYTF. CDR3 nucleotides: TGTGCCAGTAGTCACGGGACGCGATTATACTATGGCTACACCTTC.

This clonotype was picked up a small number of times. This chain links TRBV11-2 with TRBJ1-3; D is uncertain. Trimming pared 1 base from V and 7 bases from J, leaving 11 bases between. The germline CDR1 and CDR2 sequences are SGHAT and FQNNGV. This CDR3 spans 14 amino acids. DNA of the CDR3: TGTGCCAGCAGCTTAGCCAGCCTCGGGAACACCATATATTTT. This codes for CASSLASLGNTIYF.

On this clonotype itself: Given a much more abundant clone one base away, this may be a read error. The rearrangement links TRBV7-2 to TRBJ2-5; D is unclear. CDR1 and CDR2 (germline): SGHTA, FQGNSA. V was clipped by 2 bases and J by 5 bases, with 12 bases between them. This CDR3 spans 14 amino acids. DNA of the CDR3: TGTGCCAGCAGCTTATATGTTTGGAGCGAGACCCAGTACTTC. As protein: CASSLYVWSETQYF.

Worth noting for this clonotype: One junction end disagrees with the germline gene, perhaps due to a read error. The chain combines TRBV3-1 with TRBJ1-1; 9 bases fit TRBD1. The CDR3 runs to 14 residues. Germline CDR1 is LGHDT and CDR2 is YNNKEL (reference sequence). As DNA, the CDR3 is TGTACCAGCAGCCAACCCGGGACAGGGAGTGAAGCTTTCTTT. Amino acid sequence: CTSSQPGTGSEAFF.

Many counts were recorded for this clonotype. The chain recombines TRBV6-9 with TRBJ1-1; a weak D match, TRBD1 (5 bases). The ends were cut back, 3 bases at V and 10 bases at J, with 21 bases in the middle. Germline V CDR1 and CDR2: MNHGY, SVAAGI. The CDR3 extends over 15 amino acids. The CDR3 DNA is TGTGCCAGCAGTTACGGGGGACGAAGCCCATCCGGAGCTTTCTTT. Translation: CASSYGGRSPSGAFF.

This clonotype has at least ten counts. This chain joins TRBV28 and TRBJ1-5; D is possibly TRBD1 (6 bases). The CDR3 contains 14 residues. The V gene lost 2 bases and the J gene lost 4 bases, with 9 bases spanning the gap. CDR1 and CDR2 from the germline V gene are MDHEN and SYDVKM. CDR3 loop: CASSLRGYNQPQHF. Written as DNA, the CDR3 is TGTGCCAGCAGTTTAAGGGGGTATAATCAGCCCCAGCATTTT.

Regarding this clonotype: This clone may be a read error of a much larger clone one base away. J is TRBJ1-2 and V is TRBV19; the D gene is possibly TRBD1 (6 bases). Germline assignment: CDR1 LNHDA and CDR2 SQIVND (reference sequence). V lost 6 bases, J lost 7 bases, and 18 bases lay in between. This CDR3 is built from 14 residues. CDR3 bases: TGTGCCAGTAGGACCAACAGGGATCGCTCTGGCTACACCTTC. It specifies CASRTNRDRSGYTF. The variable domain in full, completed from reference TRBV19 and TRBJ1-2, reads DGGITQSPKYLFRKEGQNVTLSCEQNLNHDAMYWYRQDPGQGLRLIYYSQIVNDFQKGDIAEGYSVSREKKESFPLTVTSAQKNPTAFYLCASRTNRDRSGYTFGSGTRLTVV.

This clonotype was observed many times. V usage is TRBV29-1 and J usage is TRBJ1-2; 9 nucleotides line up with TRBD1. Germline loops: CDR1 SQVTM, CDR2 ANQGSEA. The CDR3 consists of 14 residues. The trim removed 0 bases at V and 8 bases at J, leaving 7 bases unmatched. CDR3 in amino acids: CSVEDHRGLRGYTF. The CDR3 DNA sequence: TGCAGCGTTGAAGACCACAGGGGGCTGCGGGGCTACACCTTC.

This clonotype is a singleton in its sample. The chain is built from TRBV5-8 and TRBJ1-4; the D gene is possibly TRBD1 (6 bases). The CDR3 has 17 amino acids. V gave up 3 bases and J gave up 2 bases, with 17 bases separating them. CDR1 and CDR2 from the germline V gene are SGHTS and YDEGEE. CDR3 sequence reads: CASSWQGRGATNEKLFF. The CDR3 coding sequence is TGTGCCAGCAGCTGGCAGGGGCGGGGGGCTACTAATGAAAAACTGTTTTTT.

Ten or more counts support this clonotype. Here the CDR3 reads CASSLWDSPSYEQYF. CDR3 nucleotides: TGTGCCAGCAGTTTATGGGACAGCCCGAGCTACGAGCAGTACTTC. This chain connects TRBV28 to TRBJ2-7; TRBD1 might be the D (6 bases). Germline V gene lookup returns CDR1 MDHEN and CDR2 SYDVKM. The CDR3 runs 15 residues. Trimming took off 0 bases at V and 3 bases at J, with 12 bases between the two ends.

Notes on this clonotype: A much larger clone differs from this one at a single base, so this may be a read error. No conserved phenylalanine or tryptophan ends this CDR3, so it is likely a read error. The V call is TRBV6-1, the J call TRBJ2-7; tentatively, D is TRBD2 (5 bases). In germline, CDR1 is MNHNS, CDR2 SASEGT. CDR3 length: 15 amino acids. Trimming stripped 7 bases from V and 2 bases from J, with 18 bases between. The CDR3 region is CASTNRPSGTYEQYL. The DNA for the CDR3 is TGTGCCAGCACCAACAGACCAAGCGGCACCTACGAGCAGTACCTC.

Comment on this clonotype: This clone may be a read error of a much larger clone one base away. The CDR3 sequence: CASGSDRNSYEQYF. DNA for the CDR3: TGTGCCAGCGGTTCCGACAGGAACTCCTACGAGCAGTACTTC. The chain has TRBV28 and TRBJ2-7; perhaps TRBD1 as D (6 bases). Trimming removed 8 bases at V and 0 bases at J, with 14 bases between. This CDR3 is built from 14 residues. The germline gives CDR1 MDHEN, CDR2 SYDVKM.

This clonotype has more than one count but fewer than ten. This chain uses TRBV19 with TRBJ1-5, with D perhaps TRBD1 (5 bases). Germline values: CDR1 LNHDA, CDR2 SQIVND (reference sequence). The CDR3 has 14 amino acids. Trimming left V 7 bases short and J 10 bases short, with 20 bases between. The CDR3 coding sequence is TGTGCCAGTACCTCTGGGGCAAGGTGGGGACCCCAGCATTTT. Translated: CASTSGARWGPQHF.

The rearrangement uses TRBV19 and TRBJ1-5, with 7 nucleotides matching TRBD1. CDR3 length: 13 amino acids. In germline, CDR1 is LNHDA, CDR2 SQIVND (reference sequence). The V gene end was trimmed by 9 bases and the J gene end by 0 bases; junction bases not matched to a gene: 2. The CDR3 nucleotides are TGTGCCAGAGGGACAGATAGCAATCAGCCCCAGCATTTT. Translated, it gives CARGTDSNQPQHF.

This clonotype came up once. This chain joins TRBV30 and TRBJ1-5, with D unresolved. The ends were cut back, 0 bases at V and 0 bases at J, with 12 bases in the middle. Looked up from germline, CDR1 is GTSNPN and CDR2 is SVGIG (reference sequence). The length of the CDR3 is 16 residues. The CDR3 loop reads CAWSVLPGYSNQPQHF. The CDR3, as DNA: TGTGCCTGGAGTGTCCTCCCAGGTTATAGCAATCAGCCCCAGCATTTT.

This clonotype occurred a few times. The rearrangement joins TRBV28 to TRBJ2-3, with D perhaps assigned TRBD1 or TRBD2 (5 bases each). V lost 6 bases and J lost 7, with 20 bases in between. Germline loops: CDR1 MDHEN, CDR2 SYDVKM. CDR3 size: 15 residues. CDR3 sequence: CASSSGTARRNTQYF. The DNA of the CDR3 is TGTGCCAGCAGCTCCGGGACCGCGAGGCGGAATACGCAGTATTTT.